This TCR beta chain was sequenced during a study of Tregs in tolerant kidney transplant recipients. Here immunoSEQ multiplex PCR was the method, and the copy in TCRdb shows in-frame clones only, minus some. The data contain over 55,000 clones, around four fifths of them singletons. Concerning this clone: Antigen: not known.

Thawed PBMCs were FACS-sorted into unstimulated CD4+CD25+CD127- regulatory T cells, CD4+CD25- non-regulatory cells, CD4 and CD8 cells. The study, taken as a whole, reports: Few patients were studied, so findings need validation in larger groups. No direct test of biological reproducibility was done here.

With V trimmed by 4 bases and J by 4 bases, 9 bases remained unmatched. The CDR3 is 17 amino acids. Germline assignment: CDR1 SGDLS and CDR2 YYNGEE. V is TRBV9 and J is TRBJ2-2; 11 nucleotides align to TRBD2. The sample was CD4+ T cells from blood. This sequence was found in a human donor in good health. The CDR3 is CASSPRLAGPITGELFF. CDR3 nucleotides: TGTGCCAGCAGCCCCCGACTAGCGGGGCCAATCACCGGGGAGCTGTTTTTT.